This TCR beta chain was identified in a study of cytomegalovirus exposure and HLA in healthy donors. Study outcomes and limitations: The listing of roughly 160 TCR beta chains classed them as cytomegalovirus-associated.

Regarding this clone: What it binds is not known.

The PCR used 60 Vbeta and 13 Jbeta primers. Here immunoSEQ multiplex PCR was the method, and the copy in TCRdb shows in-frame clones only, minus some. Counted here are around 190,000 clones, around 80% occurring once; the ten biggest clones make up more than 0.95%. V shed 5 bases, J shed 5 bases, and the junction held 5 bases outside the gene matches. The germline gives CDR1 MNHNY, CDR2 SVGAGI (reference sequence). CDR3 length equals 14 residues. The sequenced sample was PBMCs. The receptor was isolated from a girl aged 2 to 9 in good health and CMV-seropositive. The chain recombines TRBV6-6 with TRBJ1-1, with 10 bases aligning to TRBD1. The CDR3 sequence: CASSADRGRTEAFF. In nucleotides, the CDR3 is TGTGCCAGCAGTGCGGACAGGGGGAGGACTGAAGCTTTCTTT.